Below, 6 T cell receptor beta chains from the same sample are listed, as sequenced in a study of a mutant IDH1 vaccine in newly diagnosed glioma. Profiled with immunoSEQ multiplex PCR; TCRdb holds only in-frame clones, not every one. The sample includes about 28,000 clones, 87% of them seen just once. These TCRs are of unknown antigen specificity. This sample's time point: week 5, during vaccination. Each dose delivered 300 ug of mutant IDH1 20-mer peptide subcutaneously with imiquimod. Sequenced material: peripheral blood mononuclear cells (PBMCs), taken from a glioma patient whose treatment included an IDH1 peptide vaccine. These receptors all come from a woman aged 40 to 50 with glioma. Some clones in this sample may be carry-over from other donors' samples.

The chain couples TRBV6-4 to TRBJ2-3; TRBD2 matches at 10 bases. Trimming cost V 3 bases and J 1 base; bases outside gene matches: 1. CDR1 is MRHNA and CDR2 is SNTAGT in the germline V gene. This CDR3 region has 15 residues. CDR3 sequence reads: CASSEGTSGTDTQYF. CDR3 nucleotide sequence: TGTGCCAGCAGTGAAGGGACTAGCGGCACAGATACGCAGTATTTT.

V is TRBV4-3 and J is TRBJ2-1; weak D call: TRBD1 (5 bases). Germline V gene lookup returns CDR1 LGHNA and CDR2 YSLEER. The length of the CDR3 is 15 residues. V gave up 0 bases and J gave up 0 bases, with 6 bases separating them. DNA for the CDR3: TGCGCCAGCAGCCAAGAAGGGGACTCCTACAATGAGCAGTTCTTC. Its protein is CASSQEGDSYNEQFF.

This clone occurred a few times. The V and J genes are TRBV27 and TRBJ2-3; 8 bases align to TRBD1. Trimming at V came to 4 bases and at J to 4 bases, leaving 16 bases not matched to a gene. CDR1 and CDR2 (germline): MNHEY, SMNVEV (reference sequence). The CDR3 spans 18 residues. The CDR3 bases are TGTGCCAGCAGTTCAACTACCCCCGGGACAGGAGTATCAGATACGCAGTATTTT. Translated: CASSSTTPGTGVSDTQYF.

The chain couples TRBV7-2 to TRBJ2-6; no firm D call. Germline V gives CDR1 SGHTA, CDR2 FQGNSA. This CDR3 comprises 13 residues. V lost 4 bases, J lost 1 base, and 2 bases lay in between. The CDR3 nucleotides are TGTGCCAGCAGCTATTCTGGGGCCAACGTCCTGACTTTC. As protein: CASSYSGANVLTF.

The CDR3 sequence is CASSLSTGRTEAFF. In DNA form, the CDR3 reads TGTGCCAGCAGTTTGTCGACAGGGAGAACTGAAGCTTTCTTT. The V call is TRBV28, the J call TRBJ1-1; 7 positions agree with TRBD1. With 3 bases clipped from V and 5 bases from J, the junction kept 6 bases outside the gene matches. Germline loops: CDR1 MDHEN, CDR2 SYDVKM. The CDR3 loop spans 14 amino acids. The full variable domain, rest sourced from reference TRBV28 and TRBJ1-1, is DVKVTQSSRYLVKRTGEKVFLECVQDMDHENMFWYRQDPGLGLRLIYFSYDVKMKEKGDIPEGYSVSREKKERFSLILESASTNQTSMYLCASSLSTGRTEAFFGQGTRLTVV.

The rearrangement joins TRBV27 to TRBJ2-7; possibly TRBD1 or TRBD2 for D (7 bases each). Germline V lookup: CDR1 MNHEY, CDR2 SMNVEV (reference sequence). V was trimmed by 5 bases and J by 5 bases, leaving 22 bases between them. CDR3 size: 16 residues. CDR3 protein: CASSPRLAGGTNEQYF. The CDR3, as DNA: TGTGCCAGCAGTCCTCGACTAGCAGGGGGGACTAACGAGCAGTACTTC.